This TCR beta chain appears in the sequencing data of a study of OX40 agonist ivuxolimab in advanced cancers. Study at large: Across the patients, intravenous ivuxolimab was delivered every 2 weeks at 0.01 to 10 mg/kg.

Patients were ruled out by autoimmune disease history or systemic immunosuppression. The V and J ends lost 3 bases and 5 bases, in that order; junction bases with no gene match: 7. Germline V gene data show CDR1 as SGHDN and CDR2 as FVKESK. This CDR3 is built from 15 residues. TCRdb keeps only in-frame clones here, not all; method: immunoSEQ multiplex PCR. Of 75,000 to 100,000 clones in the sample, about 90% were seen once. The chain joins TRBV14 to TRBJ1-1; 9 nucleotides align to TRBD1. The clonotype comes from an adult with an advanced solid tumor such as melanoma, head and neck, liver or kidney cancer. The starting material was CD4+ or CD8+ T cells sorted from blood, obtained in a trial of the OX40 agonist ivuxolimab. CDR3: CASSQNRGLWTEAFF. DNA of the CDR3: TGTGCCAGCAGCCAGAACAGGGGGCTCTGGACTGAAGCTTTCTTT.